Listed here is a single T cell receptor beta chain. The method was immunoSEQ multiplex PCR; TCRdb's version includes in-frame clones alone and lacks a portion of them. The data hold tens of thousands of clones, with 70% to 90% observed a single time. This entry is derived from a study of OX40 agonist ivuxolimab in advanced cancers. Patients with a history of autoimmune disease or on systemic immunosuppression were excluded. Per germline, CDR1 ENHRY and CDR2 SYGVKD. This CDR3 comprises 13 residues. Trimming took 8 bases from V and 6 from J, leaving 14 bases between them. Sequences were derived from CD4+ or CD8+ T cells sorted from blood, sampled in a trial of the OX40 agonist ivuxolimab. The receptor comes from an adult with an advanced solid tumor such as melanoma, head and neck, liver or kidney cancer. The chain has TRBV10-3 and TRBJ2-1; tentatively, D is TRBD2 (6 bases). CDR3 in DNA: TGTGCCATCCAACCAGGGACTGGCAATGAGCAGTTCTTC. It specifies CAIQPGTGNEQFF.